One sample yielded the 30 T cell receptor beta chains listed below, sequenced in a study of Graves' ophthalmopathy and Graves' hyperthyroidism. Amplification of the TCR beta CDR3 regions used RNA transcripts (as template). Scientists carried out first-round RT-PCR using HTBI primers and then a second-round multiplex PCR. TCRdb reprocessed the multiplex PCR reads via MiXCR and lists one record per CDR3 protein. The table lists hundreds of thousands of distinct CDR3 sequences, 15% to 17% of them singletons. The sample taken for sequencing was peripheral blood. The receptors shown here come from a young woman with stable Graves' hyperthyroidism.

As DNA, the CDR3 is TGTGCCAGCAGTTTATACGGTGGACAGGGCTCTGAAGCTTTCTTT. Its protein is CASSLYGGQGSEAFF. V gene TRBV27 combines with J gene TRBJ1-1; 8 positions agree with TRBD1. Germline V gene lookup returns CDR1 MNHEY and CDR2 SMNVEV (reference sequence). The CDR3 covers 15 residues. The ends lost 1 base at V and 6 bases at J; junction bases unmatched: 7.

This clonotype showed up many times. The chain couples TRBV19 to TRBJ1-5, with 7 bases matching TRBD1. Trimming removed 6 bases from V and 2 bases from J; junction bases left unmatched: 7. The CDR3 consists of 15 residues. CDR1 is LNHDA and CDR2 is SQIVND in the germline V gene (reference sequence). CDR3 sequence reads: CASSRDSSGNQPQHF. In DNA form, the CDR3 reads TGTGCCAGTAGCCGGGACAGTTCGGGCAATCAGCCCCAGCATTTT.

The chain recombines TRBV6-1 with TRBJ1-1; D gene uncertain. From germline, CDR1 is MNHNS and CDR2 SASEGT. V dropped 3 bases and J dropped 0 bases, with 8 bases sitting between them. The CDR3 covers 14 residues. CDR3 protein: CASSDHGVNTEAFF. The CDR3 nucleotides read TGTGCCAGCAGTGACCACGGGGTGAACACTGAAGCTTTCTTT.

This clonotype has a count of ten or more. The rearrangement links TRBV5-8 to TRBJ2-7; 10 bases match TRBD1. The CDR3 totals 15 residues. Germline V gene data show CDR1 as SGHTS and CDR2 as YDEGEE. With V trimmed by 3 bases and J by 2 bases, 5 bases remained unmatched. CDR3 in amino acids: CASSSGTGETYEQYF. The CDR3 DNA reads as TGTGCCAGCAGCTCTGGGACAGGGGAGACCTACGAGCAGTACTTC.

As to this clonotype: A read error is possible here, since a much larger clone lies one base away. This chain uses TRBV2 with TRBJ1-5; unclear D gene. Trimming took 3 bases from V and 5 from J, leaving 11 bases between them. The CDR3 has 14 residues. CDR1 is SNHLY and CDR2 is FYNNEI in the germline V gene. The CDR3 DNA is TGTGCCAGCAGTGACGGTTACAACGATCAGCCCCAGCATTTT. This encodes CASSDGYNDQPQHF.

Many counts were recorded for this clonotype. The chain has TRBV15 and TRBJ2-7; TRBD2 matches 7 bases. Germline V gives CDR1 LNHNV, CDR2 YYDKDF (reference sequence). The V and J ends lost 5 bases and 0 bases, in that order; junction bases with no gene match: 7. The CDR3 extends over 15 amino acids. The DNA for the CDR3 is TGTGCCACCAGCGGGGCGGGACTACACTCCTACGAGCAGTACTTC. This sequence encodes CATSGAGLHSYEQYF.

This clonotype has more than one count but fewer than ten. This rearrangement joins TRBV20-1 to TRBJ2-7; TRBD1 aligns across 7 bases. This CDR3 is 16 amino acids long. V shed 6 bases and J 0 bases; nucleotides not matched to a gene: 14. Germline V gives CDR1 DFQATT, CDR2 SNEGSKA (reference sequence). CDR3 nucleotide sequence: TGCAGTGCCCGTCAAGGGTCCGGGACAGACTCCTACGAGCAGTACTTC. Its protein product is CSARQGSGTDSYEQYF.

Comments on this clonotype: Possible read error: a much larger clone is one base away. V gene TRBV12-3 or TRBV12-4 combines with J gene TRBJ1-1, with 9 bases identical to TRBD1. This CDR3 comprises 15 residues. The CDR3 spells CASSREGQGKFEACF. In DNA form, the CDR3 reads TGTGCCAGCAGTAGAGAGGGACAGGGTAAATTTGAAGCTTGCTTT.

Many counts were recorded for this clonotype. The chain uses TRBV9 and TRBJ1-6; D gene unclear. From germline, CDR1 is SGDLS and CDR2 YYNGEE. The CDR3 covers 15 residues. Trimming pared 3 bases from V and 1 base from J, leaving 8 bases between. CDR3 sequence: CASSEGVSYNSPLHF. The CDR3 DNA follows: TGTGCCAGCAGCGAAGGTGTGTCCTATAATTCACCCCTCCACTTT.

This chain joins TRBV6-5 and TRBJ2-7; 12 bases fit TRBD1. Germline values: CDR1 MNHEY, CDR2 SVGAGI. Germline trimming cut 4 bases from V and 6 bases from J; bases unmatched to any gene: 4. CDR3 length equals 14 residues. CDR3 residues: CASSLGQGAVEQYF. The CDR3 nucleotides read TGTGCCAGCAGTTTGGGACAGGGGGCGGTCGAGCAGTACTTC.

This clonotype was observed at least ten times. CDR3 protein: CATSDSGTGTYEQYF. The DNA of the CDR3 is TGTGCCACCAGTGATTCAGGGACGGGTACCTACGAGCAGTACTTC. The chain is built from TRBV24-1 and TRBJ2-7, with D perhaps matching TRBD1 or TRBD2 (5 bases each). Germline V CDR1 and CDR2: KGHDR, SFDVKD. The CDR3 covers 15 residues. The ends were cut back, 2 bases at V and 2 bases at J, with 12 bases in the middle.

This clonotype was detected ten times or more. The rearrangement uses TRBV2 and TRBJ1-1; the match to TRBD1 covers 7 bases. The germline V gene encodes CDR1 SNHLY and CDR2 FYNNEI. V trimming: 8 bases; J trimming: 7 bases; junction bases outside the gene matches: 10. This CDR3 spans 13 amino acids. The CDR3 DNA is TGTGCCAGCGGGGGACAGCGGGTGATTGAAGCTTTCTTT. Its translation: CASGGQRVIEAFF.

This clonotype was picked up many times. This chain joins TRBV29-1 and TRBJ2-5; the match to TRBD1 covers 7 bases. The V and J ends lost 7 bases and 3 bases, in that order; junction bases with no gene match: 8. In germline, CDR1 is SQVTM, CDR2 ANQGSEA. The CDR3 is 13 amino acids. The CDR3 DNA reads TGCAGCGCCGTACAGGGGTCAAAAGAGACCCAGTACTTC. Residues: CSAVQGSKETQYF. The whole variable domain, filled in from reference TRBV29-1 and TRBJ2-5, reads SAVISQKPSRDICQRGTSLTIQCQVDSQVTMMFWYRQQPGQSLTLIATANQGSEATYESGFVIDKFPISRPNLTFSTLTVSNMSPEDSSIYLCSAVQGSKETQYFGPGTRLLVL.

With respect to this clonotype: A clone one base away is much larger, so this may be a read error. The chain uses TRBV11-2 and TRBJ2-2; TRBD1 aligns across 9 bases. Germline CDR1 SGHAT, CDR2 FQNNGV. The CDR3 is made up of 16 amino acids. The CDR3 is CASRETGTGNTGELLF. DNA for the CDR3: TGTGCCAGCAGGGAGACCGGGACAGGGAACACCGGGGAGCTGTTGTTT.

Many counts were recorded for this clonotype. The CDR3: CASRKGPGELFF. The CDR3 nucleotides are TGTGCCAGCAGGAAGGGCCCCGGGGAGCTGTTTTTT. V gene TRBV6-1 combines with J gene TRBJ2-2, with no clear D. V lost 6 bases to trimming and J lost 6 bases, with 8 bases between them. Germline CDR1 reads MNHNS; CDR2 reads SASEGT. The CDR3 sequence is 12 residues long.

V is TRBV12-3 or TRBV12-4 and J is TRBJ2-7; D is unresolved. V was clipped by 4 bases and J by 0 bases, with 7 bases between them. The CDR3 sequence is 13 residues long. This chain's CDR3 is CASSSLYSYEQYF. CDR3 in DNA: TGTGCCAGCAGTTCCCTCTACTCCTACGAGCAGTACTTC.

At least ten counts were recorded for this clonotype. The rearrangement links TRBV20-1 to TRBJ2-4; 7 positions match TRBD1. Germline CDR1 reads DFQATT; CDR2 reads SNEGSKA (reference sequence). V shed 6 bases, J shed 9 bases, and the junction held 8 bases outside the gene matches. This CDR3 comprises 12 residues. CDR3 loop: CSALPTGTIQYF. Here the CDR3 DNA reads TGCAGTGCCCTCCCGACAGGGACCATTCAGTACTTC.

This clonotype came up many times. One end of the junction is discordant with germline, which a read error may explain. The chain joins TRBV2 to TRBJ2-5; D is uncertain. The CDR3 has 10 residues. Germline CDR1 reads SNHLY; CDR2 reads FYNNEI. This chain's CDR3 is CASGPETRYF. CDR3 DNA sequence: TGTGCCAGCGGGCCGGAGACCCGGTACTTC.

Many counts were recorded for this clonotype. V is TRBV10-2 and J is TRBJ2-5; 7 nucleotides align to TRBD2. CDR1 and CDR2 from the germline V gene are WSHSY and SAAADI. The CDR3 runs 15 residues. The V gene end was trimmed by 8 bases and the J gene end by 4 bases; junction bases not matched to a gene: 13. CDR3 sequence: CASGEAGWGGETQYF. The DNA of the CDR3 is TGCGCCAGCGGGGAAGCGGGGTGGGGTGGAGAGACCCAGTACTTC.

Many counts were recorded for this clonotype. CDR3 in amino acids: CASSWGRGPEAFF. As DNA, the CDR3 is TGTGCCAGCAGTTGGGGTCGAGGGCCTGAAGCTTTCTTT. The chain is built from TRBV12-3 or TRBV12-4 and TRBJ1-1; D gene unclear. This CDR3 region has 13 residues. Trimming left V 4 bases short and J 6 bases short, with 12 bases between.

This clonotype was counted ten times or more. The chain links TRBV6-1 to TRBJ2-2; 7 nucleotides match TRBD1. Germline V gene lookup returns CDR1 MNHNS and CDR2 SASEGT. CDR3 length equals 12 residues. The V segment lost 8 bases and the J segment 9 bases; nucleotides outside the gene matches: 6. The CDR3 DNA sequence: TGTGCCAGCCGTACAGGGGCCCGGGAGCTGTTTTTT. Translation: CASRTGARELFF.

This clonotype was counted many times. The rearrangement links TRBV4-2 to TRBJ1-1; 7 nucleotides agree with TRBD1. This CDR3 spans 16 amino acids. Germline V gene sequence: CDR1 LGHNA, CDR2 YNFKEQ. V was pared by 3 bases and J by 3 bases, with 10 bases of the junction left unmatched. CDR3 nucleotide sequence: TGTGCCAGCAGCCAGAGACAGGGCAGGGGTGACACTGAAGCTTTCTTT. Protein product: CASSQRQGRGDTEAFF.

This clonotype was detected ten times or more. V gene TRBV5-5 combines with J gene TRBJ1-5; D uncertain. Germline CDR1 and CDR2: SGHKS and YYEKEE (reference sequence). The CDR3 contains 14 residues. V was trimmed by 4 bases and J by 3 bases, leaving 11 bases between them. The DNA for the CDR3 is TGTGCCAGCAGCGACGCACCCCACAATCAGCCCCAGCATTTT. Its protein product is CASSDAPHNQPQHF.

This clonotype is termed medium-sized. The CDR3: CASSSYRGGPYEQYF. The CDR3 DNA follows: TGTGCCAGCAGCTCCTACAGGGGGGGGCCCTACGAGCAGTACTTC. This rearrangement joins TRBV27 to TRBJ2-7, with TRBD1 as a possible D gene (8 bases). The CDR3 is 15 amino acids. Germline V lookup: CDR1 MNHEY, CDR2 SMNVEV (reference sequence). The V end was cut by 6 bases, the J end by 2 bases, with 17 bases between.

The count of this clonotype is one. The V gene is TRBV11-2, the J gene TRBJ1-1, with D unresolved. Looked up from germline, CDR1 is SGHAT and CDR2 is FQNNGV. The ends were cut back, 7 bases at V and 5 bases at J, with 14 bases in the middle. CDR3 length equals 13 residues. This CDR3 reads CASNIPLGTEAFF. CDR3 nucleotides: TGTGCCAGCAATATACCCTTGGGGACTGAAGCTTTCTTT.

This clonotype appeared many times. The CDR3 DNA reads as TGTGCTAGGGAGACAGGGGAAGAGACCCAGTACTTC. Its protein product is CARETGEETQYF. This sequence joins TRBV12-5 and TRBJ2-5, with 8 bases matching TRBD1. The germline gives CDR1 LGHNT, CDR2 FRNRAP. The CDR3 consists of 12 residues. V trimming: 9 bases; J trimming: 3 bases; junction bases outside the gene matches: 3.

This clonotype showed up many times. The CDR3 region is CASSLTGRDYGYTF. The CDR3 nucleotides are TGTGCCAGCAGCTTGACGGGACGGGACTATGGCTACACCTTC. The chain uses TRBV7-3 and TRBJ1-2; a possible D gene is TRBD1 (5 bases). Germline V lookup: CDR1 SGHTA, CDR2 FQGTGA. V lost 3 bases and J lost 3, with 11 bases in between. The CDR3 covers 14 residues.

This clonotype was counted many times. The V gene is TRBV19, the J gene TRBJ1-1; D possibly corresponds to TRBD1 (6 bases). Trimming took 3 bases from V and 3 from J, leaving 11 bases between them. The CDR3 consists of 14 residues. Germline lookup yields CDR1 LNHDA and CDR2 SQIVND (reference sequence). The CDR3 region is CASSIWGLDTEAFF. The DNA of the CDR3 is TGTGCCAGTAGTATTTGGGGGCTTGACACTGAAGCTTTCTTT. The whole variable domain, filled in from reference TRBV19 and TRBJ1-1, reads DGGITQSPKYLFRKEGQNVTLSCEQNLNHDAMYWYRQDPGQGLRLIYYSQIVNDFQKGDIAEGYSVSREKKESFPLTVTSAQKNPTAFYLCASSIWGLDTEAFFGQGTRLTVV.

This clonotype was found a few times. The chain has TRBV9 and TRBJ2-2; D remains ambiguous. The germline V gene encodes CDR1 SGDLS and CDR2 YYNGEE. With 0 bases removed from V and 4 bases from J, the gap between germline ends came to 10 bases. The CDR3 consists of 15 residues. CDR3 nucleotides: TGTGCCAGCAGCGTAGGGCGAGGTCCCACCGGGGAGCTGTTTTTT. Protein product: CASSVGRGPTGELFF.

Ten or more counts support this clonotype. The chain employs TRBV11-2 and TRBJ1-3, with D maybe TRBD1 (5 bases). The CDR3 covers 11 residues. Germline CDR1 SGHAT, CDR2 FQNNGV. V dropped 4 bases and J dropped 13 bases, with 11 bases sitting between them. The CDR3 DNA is TGTGCCAGCAGCTGGGACCGTTTAATATATTTT. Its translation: CASSWDRLIYF.